Presented here are 30 T cell receptor beta chains from one specimen sequenced in a study of response to subunit inactivated influenza vaccine. TCRdb recomputed calls from the RT-PCR reads with MiXCR, one row per CDR3 protein. The data contain more than 450,000 distinct CDR3 sequences, less than 8% of them seen just once; the ten biggest clones take up around 13%. The sequenced sample was PBMCs from blood, obtained less than 30 months after vaccination. The receptors come from a man in his fifties or sixties who received an inactivated influenza vaccine.

In this sample, this clonotype turned up many times. As DNA, the CDR3 is TGTGCCAGCGGAGGCGGAGGGACCTACGAGCAGTACTTC. The encoded protein is CASGGGGTYEQYF. This chain connects TRBV6-1 to TRBJ2-7; a weak D match, TRBD2 (6 bases). Trimming shortened V by 8 bases and J by 2 bases, and 13 bases separated the two germline ends. Germline V gives CDR1 MNHNS, CDR2 SASEGT. The CDR3 is 13 residues long.

This clonotype was counted many times. The CDR3 region has the DNA TGTGCCAGCAGTTCCCACAGGGGGGCCAATCAGCCCCAGCATTTT. It codes for CASSSHRGANQPQHF. The J gene is TRBJ1-5, the V gene TRBV12-3 or TRBV12-4; 8 nucleotides align to TRBD1. The junction had 5 bases not matched to a gene; V was cut back by 4 bases and J by 3 bases. This CDR3 has 15 amino acids.

This clonotype was counted only a few times. The chain joins TRBV20-1 to TRBJ2-5; TRBD2 aligns across 9 bases. V was clipped by 5 bases and J by 0 bases; unmatched bases: 1. CDR1 and CDR2 (germline): DFQATT, SNEGSKA (reference sequence). This CDR3 is 13 amino acids long. The CDR3 coding sequence is TGCAGTGCTCAGCGGGGGGACCAAGAGACCCAGTACTTC. It codes for CSAQRGDQETQYF.

With regard to this clonotype: At one end, the junction sequence differs from germline, possibly due to a read error. The genes are TRBV20-1 and TRBJ2-7; TRBD2 matches at 7 bases. Germline CDR1 reads DFQATT; CDR2 reads SNEGSKA (reference sequence). The CDR3 has 16 amino acids. The CDR3 region is CSARDPGRVRSDDQYF. The CDR3 DNA sequence: TGCAGTGCTAGAGATCCTGGGAGGGTTAGATCGGACGATCAGTACTTC.

This clonotype has a handful of counts. The chain carries TRBV13 and TRBJ2-3; D unresolved. CDR3 length: 17 residues. Trimming shortened V by 4 bases and J by 1 base, and 18 bases separated the two germline ends. The germline V gene encodes CDR1 PRHDT and CDR2 FYEKMQ (reference sequence). The CDR3 is CASSSTTRFFGTDTQYF. The CDR3 bases are TGTGCCAGCAGCTCGACAACAAGGTTTTTTGGCACAGATACGCAGTATTTT.

CDR3 protein: CASSPPDSLGPEQYF. The CDR3 nucleotides are TGTGCCAGCAGCCCCCCCGACAGCTTGGGGCCCGAGCAGTACTTC. The chain links TRBV28 to TRBJ2-7, with a possible D match to TRBD1 (5 bases). CDR1 is MDHEN, CDR2 SYDVKM, per germline. V was pared by 6 bases and J by 6 bases, with 21 bases between. This CDR3 is 15 amino acids long.

This clonotype was counted a few times. A read error may explain this, as a much larger clone is one base away. The gene calls are TRBV12-3 or TRBV12-4 and TRBJ2-7, with D perhaps TRBD2 (7 bases). The CDR3 runs 16 residues. Here the CDR3 DNA reads TGTGCCGGCAGTTTAGCGGGTTTGGCAGGGGCCTACGAGCAGTACTTC. It encodes CAGSLAGLAGAYEQYF.

This clonotype was counted a few times. The chain uses TRBV29-1 and TRBJ2-2, with a possible D match to TRBD2 (5 bases). The CDR3 runs to 12 residues. Trimming shortened V by 6 bases and J by 7 bases, and 12 bases separated the two germline ends. Germline values: CDR1 SQVTM, CDR2 ANQGSEA. The CDR3 loop reads CSVQEGIGELFF. CDR3 in DNA: TGCAGCGTCCAAGAGGGTATCGGGGAGCTGTTTTTT.

This clonotype has ten or more counts. For the CDR3, the DNA is TGCAGCGGGGCAGTCTCTGGGGCCAACGTCCTGACTTTC. Translated: CSGAVSGANVLTF. This sequence joins TRBV29-1 and TRBJ2-6; D is unclear. In germline, CDR1 is SQVTM, CDR2 ANQGSEA. V was cut by 7 bases and J by 0 bases, with 7 bases left in between. CDR3 length: 13 amino acids.

This chain connects TRBV2 to TRBJ2-3; 9 positions agree with TRBD1. J was trimmed by 4 bases and V by 7 bases; bases with no gene match: 6. The CDR3 extends over 14 amino acids. The germline V gene has CDR1 SNHLY and CDR2 FYNNEI. The CDR3 coding sequence is TGTGCCAGCACCCGGACAGGGGCCCCAGATACGCAGTATTTT. This sequence encodes CASTRTGAPDTQYF. The full variable domain, completed using reference TRBV2 and TRBJ2-3, is EPEVTQTPSHQVTQMGQEVILRCVPISNHLYFYWYRQILGQKVEFLVSFYNNEISEKSEIFDDQFSVERPDGSNFTLKIRSTKLEDSAMYFCASTRTGAPDTQYFGPGTRLTVL.

This clonotype has ten or more counts. The CDR3 spells CASSQDPGRRDTQYF. For the CDR3, the DNA is TGTGCCAGCAGCCAAGATCCCGGGAGAAGGGATACGCAGTATTTT. This chain uses TRBV3-1 with TRBJ2-3; maybe TRBD2 (6 bases). Deletions cut 0 bases from V and 6 bases from J, with 13 bases between. The germline gives CDR1 LGHDT, CDR2 YNNKEL (reference sequence). The CDR3 length is 15 residues.

V usage is TRBV20-1 and J usage is TRBJ2-2; no definite D call. This CDR3 contains 15 residues. Between the trimmed V and J ends, which lost 5 bases and 2 bases, there was a span of 15 bases. Germline CDR1 DFQATT, CDR2 SNEGSKA (reference sequence). CDR3 nucleotide sequence: TGCAGTGCTCGTCATAGTCTCCGTAACACCGGGGAGCTGTTTTTT. This sequence encodes CSARHSLRNTGELFF.

This clonotype was counted many times. This sequence joins TRBV20-1 and TRBJ2-3, with 11 bases aligning to TRBD2. Germline CDR1 DFQATT, CDR2 SNEGSKA (reference sequence). The CDR3 length is 15 residues. The V segment lost 3 bases and the J segment 4 bases; nucleotides outside the gene matches: 6. The chain's CDR3 is CSASVTSGRSDTQYF. The DNA of the CDR3 is TGCAGTGCTAGTGTCACTAGCGGGAGATCAGATACGCAGTATTTT.

The V call is TRBV10-3, the J call TRBJ2-5, with D perhaps being TRBD1 or TRBD2 (5 bases each). The CDR3 runs 14 residues. Germline V lookup: CDR1 ENHRY, CDR2 SYGVKD. The V end was cut by 2 bases, the J end by 5 bases, with 12 bases between. CDR3 protein: CAISEPGSRETQYF. CDR3 nucleotides: TGTGCCATCAGTGAGCCAGGGAGCCGGGAGACCCAGTACTTC.

This clonotype was picked up many times. The genes are TRBV20-1 and TRBJ2-1; the D is unclear. The CDR3 has 12 amino acids. V lost 3 bases and J 6 bases, leaving 9 bases between the germline ends. Germline V gene lookup returns CDR1 DFQATT and CDR2 SNEGSKA (reference sequence). This chain's CDR3 is CSASLPTNEQFF. DNA of the CDR3: TGCAGTGCTAGTCTCCCCACCAATGAGCAGTTCTTC.

V and J are TRBV11-1 and TRBJ2-1; 12 bases agree with TRBD2. The CDR3 runs to 18 residues. Germline CDR1 reads SGHAT; CDR2 reads FQDESV (reference sequence). With V trimmed by 5 bases and J by 3 bases, 11 bases remained unmatched. CDR3 protein: CASSRLAGVLNRYNEQFF. CDR3 DNA sequence: TGTGCCAGCAGCCGACTAGCGGGAGTCCTAAATCGCTACAATGAGCAGTTCTTC.

Ten or more counts support this clonotype. The chain combines TRBV6-5 with TRBJ2-1; the D gene could be TRBD1 or TRBD2 (6 bases each). Per the germline V gene, CDR1 is MNHEY and CDR2 is SVGAGI. V shed 0 bases and J shed 11 bases, with 26 bases lying between them. This CDR3 spans 18 amino acids. The DNA of the CDR3 is TGTGCCAGCAGTTACTCCGGCAACGGGGGCTCAATGGGGGCCAAGCAGTTCTTC. Protein sequence: CASSYSGNGGSMGAKQFF.

This clonotype was detected only a few times. This sequence joins TRBV7-8 and TRBJ1-2; 9 nucleotides match TRBD1. This CDR3 has 13 residues. Germline CDR1 reads SGHVS; CDR2 reads FQNEAQ. Losses at the gene ends were 5 bases for V and 6 bases for J; bases not matched to a gene: 4. The CDR3 DNA reads TGTGCCAGCAGCCGGGACAGGGCGGATGGCTACACCTTC. Protein sequence: CASSRDRADGYTF.

This clonotype occurred many times. The V call is TRBV4-2, the J call TRBJ1-3; perhaps TRBD1 as D (6 bases). Germline values: CDR1 LGHNA, CDR2 YNFKEQ. The CDR3 has 18 amino acids. Trimming removed 0 bases from V and 0 bases from J, with 15 bases in between. The CDR3 here is CASSQDFGTPSSGNTIYF. The CDR3 DNA reads TGTGCCAGCAGCCAAGATTTCGGGACACCAAGCTCTGGAAACACCATATATTTT.

The V and J genes are TRBV29-1 and TRBJ1-2, with D possibly matching TRBD1 (5 bases). Trimming removed 0 bases at V and 4 bases at J, with 12 bases between. The CDR3 totals 14 residues. Germline assignment: CDR1 SQVTM and CDR2 ANQGSEA. The CDR3 spells CSVEDYQGGYGYTF. In nucleotides, the CDR3 is TGCAGCGTTGAAGATTACCAGGGAGGCTATGGCTACACCTTC.

Many counts were recorded for this clonotype. The gene calls are TRBV7-9 and TRBJ2-7; 9 nucleotides match TRBD1. Germline CDR1 and CDR2: SEHNR and FQNEAQ (reference sequence). Trimming took 5 bases from V and 4 from J; bases not matched to a gene: 6. This CDR3 region has 14 residues. The CDR3 reads CASSPRQGVYEQYF. Here the CDR3 DNA reads TGTGCCAGCAGCCCGAGACAGGGGGTGTACGAGCAGTACTTC.

This clonotype was seen more than once but under ten times. This chain joins TRBV10-3 and TRBJ1-1, with D hard to call. Deletions cut 0 bases from V and 5 bases from J, with 7 bases between. Germline V gene lookup returns CDR1 ENHRY and CDR2 SYGVKD. This CDR3 is 13 amino acids long. CDR3 amino acids: CAISESSGTEAFF. The CDR3 DNA sequence: TGTGCCATCAGTGAGTCATCGGGGACTGAAGCTTTCTTT.

CDR3: CASSDPEDGHDYNEQFF. The CDR3 DNA follows: TGTGCCAGCAGTGATCCGGAGGACGGGCACGACTACAATGAGCAGTTCTTC. The chain employs TRBV2 and TRBJ2-1, with D possibly being TRBD2 (5 bases). Germline CDR1 reads SNHLY; CDR2 reads FYNNEI. The V gene lost 3 bases and the J gene lost 3 bases, with 18 bases spanning the gap. This CDR3 is built from 17 residues.

There are many counts of this clonotype. The genes are TRBV4-1 and TRBJ1-2; D remains ambiguous. In germline, CDR1 is MGHRA, CDR2 YSYEKL. The CDR3 sequence is 16 residues long. The V gene lost 1 base and the J gene lost 0 bases, with 12 bases spanning the gap. The CDR3 spells CASSQAFSLANYGYTF. CDR3 nucleotides: TGCGCCAGCAGCCAAGCGTTTTCGTTAGCTAACTATGGCTACACCTTC.

The rearrangement links TRBV6-6 to TRBJ1-6; D unclear. V lost 8 bases, J lost 9 bases, and 11 bases lay in between. CDR3 length: 12 residues. Germline loops: CDR1 MNHNY, CDR2 SVGAGI (reference sequence). This chain's CDR3 is CASGRSGSPLHF. The DNA for the CDR3 is TGTGCCAGCGGCCGAAGTGGTTCACCCCTCCACTTT.

This clonotype was counted ten times or more. This sequence joins TRBV5-6 and TRBJ2-1; D is unresolved. The V and J ends lost 2 bases and 4 bases respectively, with 7 bases between them. Germline values: CDR1 SGHDT, CDR2 YYEEEE. The CDR3 spans 13 residues. CDR3 bases: TGTGCCAGCAGCTTCACAGTATACAATGAGCAGTTCTTC. It is translated as CASSFTVYNEQFF.

This clonotype was found a few times. V usage is TRBV7-8 and J usage is TRBJ2-1, with a tentative D call TRBD2 (6 bases). The ends were cut back, 5 bases at V and 7 bases at J, with 15 bases in the middle. The CDR3 spans 14 residues. Germline V CDR1 and CDR2: SGHVS, FQNEAQ. CDR3 DNA sequence: TGTGCCAGCAGCGCCGAGCGGGCGGCTAATGAGCAGTTCTTC. It codes for CASSAERAANEQFF.

This clonotype was found many times. The chain has TRBV20-1 and TRBJ2-1; TRBD2 might be the D (6 bases). Per germline, CDR1 DFQATT and CDR2 SNEGSKA (reference sequence). The CDR3 totals 15 residues. V dropped 2 bases and J dropped 2 bases, with 13 bases sitting between them. The DNA for the CDR3 is TGCAGTGCTAGACAGCGAACTAGCCCCTACAATGAGCAGTTCTTC. This sequence encodes CSARQRTSPYNEQFF.

The chain employs TRBV4-3 and TRBJ2-7; D unclear. The V gene's germline CDR1 is LGHNA and CDR2 YSLEER. Trimming pared 1 base from V and 3 bases from J, leaving 7 bases between. There are 13 residues in the CDR3. The CDR3 loop reads CASSQVIRYEQYF. CDR3 nucleotide sequence: TGCGCCAGCAGCCAAGTAATCCGCTACGAGCAGTACTTC.

This clonotype was found a few times. The chain joins TRBV29-1 to TRBJ2-4, with 12 bases identical to TRBD1. The germline CDR1 and CDR2 sequences are SQVTM and ANQGSEA. The CDR3 sequence is 14 residues long. J lost 6 bases, V lost 5 bases, and 5 bases had no gene match. CDR3: CSVPGQGAGNIQYF. In DNA form, the CDR3 reads TGCAGCGTTCCGGGACAGGGGGCAGGAAACATTCAGTACTTC. Full variable domain (missing parts from reference TRBV29-1 and TRBJ2-4): SAVISQKPSRDICQRGTSLTIQCQVDSQVTMMFWYRQQPGQSLTLIATANQGSEATYESGFVIDKFPISRPNLTFSTLTVSNMSPEDSSIYLCSVPGQGAGNIQYFGAGTRLSVL.